This T cell receptor (beta chain) was profiled in a study of molecular identifiers for immune sequencing clone quantification. Ten or more counts support this clonotype. From the PCR reads, TCRdb called clonotypes with MiXCR, one entry per CDR3 protein. The table lists some 590,000 distinct CDR3 sequences, roughly 23% of them singletons, with 0.75% to 0.8% in the top ten. Construction of naive CD8 libraries employed about 19,000 to 1,100,000 sorted cells together with 10%, 30% or 50% RNA. Sample: naive CD8+ T cells from blood, with Jurkat cell RNA spiked in. Subset defined: FACS-sorted CD8+CD4-CCR7+CD45RA+ naive T cells. This sequence was found in a human donor in good health. Some libraries in this study had Jurkat cell RNA spiked in.

In nucleotides, the CDR3 is TGTGCCAGCAGCCAGGGACTAGCGGGAGTGGAGACCCAGTACTTC. Its protein is CASSQGLAGVETQYF. This chain connects TRBV7-2 to TRBJ2-5, with 14 bases aligning to TRBD2. V lost 5 bases and J lost 5; bases outside the gene matches: 4. This CDR3 has 15 residues. CDR1 is SGHTA and CDR2 is FQGNSA in the germline V gene.